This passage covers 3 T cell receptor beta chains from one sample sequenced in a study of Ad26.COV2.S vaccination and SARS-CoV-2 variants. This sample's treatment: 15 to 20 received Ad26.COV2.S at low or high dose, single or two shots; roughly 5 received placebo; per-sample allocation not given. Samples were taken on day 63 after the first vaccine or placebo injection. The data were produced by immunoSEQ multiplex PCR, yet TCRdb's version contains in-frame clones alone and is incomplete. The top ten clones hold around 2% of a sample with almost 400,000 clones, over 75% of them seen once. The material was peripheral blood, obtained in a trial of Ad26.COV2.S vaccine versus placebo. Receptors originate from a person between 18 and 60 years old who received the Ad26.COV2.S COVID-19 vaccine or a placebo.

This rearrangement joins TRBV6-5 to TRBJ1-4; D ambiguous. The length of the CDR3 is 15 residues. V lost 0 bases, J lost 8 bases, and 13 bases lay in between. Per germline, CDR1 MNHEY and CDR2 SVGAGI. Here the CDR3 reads CASSYSSARGEKLFF. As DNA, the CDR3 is TGTGCCAGCAGTTACTCGTCGGCAAGAGGGGAAAAACTGTTTTTT.

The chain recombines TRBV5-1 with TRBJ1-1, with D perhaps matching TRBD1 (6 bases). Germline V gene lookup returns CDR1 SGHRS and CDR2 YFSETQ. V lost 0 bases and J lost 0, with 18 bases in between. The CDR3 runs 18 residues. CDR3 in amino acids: CASSLGYRDLHMNTEAFF. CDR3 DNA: TGCGCCAGCAGCTTGGGATACAGGGATCTACATATGAACACTGAAGCTTTCTTT.

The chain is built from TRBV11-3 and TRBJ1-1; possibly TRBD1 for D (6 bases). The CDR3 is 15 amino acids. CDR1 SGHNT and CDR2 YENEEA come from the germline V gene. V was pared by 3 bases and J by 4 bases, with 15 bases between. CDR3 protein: CASSFGGLGVTEAFF. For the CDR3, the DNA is TGTGCCAGCAGCTTCGGGGGGCTCGGGGTCACTGAAGCTTTCTTT.